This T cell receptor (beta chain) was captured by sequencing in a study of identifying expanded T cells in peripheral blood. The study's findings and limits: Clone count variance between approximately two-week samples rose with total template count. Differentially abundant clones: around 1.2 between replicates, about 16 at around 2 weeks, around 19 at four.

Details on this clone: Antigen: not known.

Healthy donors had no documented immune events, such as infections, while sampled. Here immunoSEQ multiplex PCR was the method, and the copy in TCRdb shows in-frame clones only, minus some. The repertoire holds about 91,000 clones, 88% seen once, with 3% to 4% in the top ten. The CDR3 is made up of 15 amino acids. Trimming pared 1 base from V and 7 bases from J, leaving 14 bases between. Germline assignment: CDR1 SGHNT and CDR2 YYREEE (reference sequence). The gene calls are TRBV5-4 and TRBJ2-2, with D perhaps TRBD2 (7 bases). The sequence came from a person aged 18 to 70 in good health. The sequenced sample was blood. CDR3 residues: CASSLSAGAGGELFF. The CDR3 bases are TGTGCCAGCAGCTTGTCTGCGGGGGCGGGCGGGGAGCTGTTTTTT.